This T cell receptor (beta chain) was sequenced for a study of blood T cell repertoires in COVID-19. The overall study: COVID-19 samples collected from the United States, Italy and Spain covered acute and convalescent phases.

This clone was counted a single time. Adults between about 18 and 89 years of age took part from about 24 US areas. This CDR3 is 13 amino acids long. Between the trimmed V and J ends, which lost 3 bases and 5 bases, there was a span of 7 bases. The germline CDR1 and CDR2 sequences are PRHDT and FYEKMQ (reference sequence). Here immunoSEQ multiplex PCR was the method, and the copy in TCRdb shows in-frame clones only, minus some. The top ten hold about 5.4% of the sample, which has some 340,000 clones, approximately 87% seen once. The sequence was obtained from a woman aged 30 to 39 who had recovered from COVID-19. J is TRBJ2-2 and V is TRBV13; a weak D match, TRBD2 (5 bases). The sample consisted of PBMCs or T cells enriched from blood (not recorded which). The CDR3 nucleotides read TGTGCCAGCAGCTTTAGGGAGACCGGGGAGCTGTTTTTT. This encodes CASSFRETGELFF.